The 7 T cell receptor beta chains in this list originate from one sample, sequenced in a study of tumor-infiltrating lymphocytes in primary liver carcinoma. The researchers produced TCR beta cDNA from about 510 ng total RNA with a constant-region primer. Three-round nested multiplex PCR performed with slightly modified ARM-PCR produced the TCR beta libraries. The first two PCR rounds, roughly 9 cycles each, used TRBV1-TRBV30 forward primers and a C-beta reverse primer. TCRdb redid the calling of the multiplex PCR reads with MiXCR, one entry per CDR3 protein. The sample contains about 23,000 distinct CDR3 sequences, roughly three quarters of which appear only once. Unsorted bulk tissue of about 18-32 mg yielded co-extracted RNA and DNA. Sequencing input: liver tumor tissue from sampling region 5. Subset described: tumor region T5, tumor centre. These receptor sequences come from a woman aged 30 to 39 with primary liver carcinoma and hepatitis B virus infection.

The chain combines TRBV11-2 with TRBJ1-4; possible D gene TRBD1, 5 bases. V was clipped by 9 bases and J by 10 bases, with 15 bases between them. Germline loops: CDR1 SGHAT, CDR2 FQNNGV. This CDR3 is built from 12 residues. The CDR3: CASNPWRGKLFF. DNA of the CDR3: TGTGCCAGTAACCCCTGGAGGGGAAAACTGTTTTTT.

About this clonotype itself: Relative to the germline gene, one junction end is altered; a read error may explain this. This rearrangement joins TRBV30 to TRBJ1-1; D remains ambiguous. The CDR3 runs 13 residues. Germline CDR1 and CDR2: GTSNPN and SVGIG (reference sequence). The CDR3 DNA reads TGTGCCTGGAGCTCCCAAGGAGGCCCTGAGGCTTTCTTT. Translation: CAWSSQGGPEAFF.

Only one count was recorded for this clonotype. The germline gene is not matched at one end of the junction; a read error may be the cause. J is TRBJ2-3 and V is TRBV11-2; D is perhaps TRBD1 or TRBD2 (5 bases each). Germline V gene sequence: CDR1 SGHAT, CDR2 FQNNGV. This CDR3 has 16 amino acids. CDR3 protein: CANSRTREGRGDTQYF. The CDR3 DNA follows: TGTGCCAACAGCCGGACGCGAGAGGGAAGGGGAGATACACAGTATTTT.

Turning to this clonotype: Germline is not matched at one junction end, which may reflect a read error. This rearrangement joins TRBV10-3 to TRBJ2-5, with D maybe TRBD2 (5 bases). The CDR3 consists of 14 residues. The germline CDR1 and CDR2 sequences are ENHRY and SYGVKD. The CDR3 reads CAISDGVTQETQYF. In DNA form, the CDR3 reads TGTGCCATCAGTGACGGGGTCACTCAAGAGACCCAATACTTC.

The gene calls are TRBV11-3 and TRBJ2-1; D gene unclear. This CDR3 has 15 amino acids. CDR1 is SGHNT, CDR2 YENEEA, per germline. Trimming removed 7 bases at V and 0 bases at J, with 13 bases between. In nucleotides, the CDR3 is TGTGCCAGCACCTTCGGAACCCGCTCCTACAATGAGCAGTTCTTC. Protein sequence: CASTFGTRSYNEQFF.

CDR3 loop: CASSSFYGSSEWFF. DNA for the CDR3: TGTGCCAGCAGCTCTTTTTATGGGTCCAGTGAGTGGTTCTTC. The gene calls are TRBV11-2 and TRBJ2-1; D remains ambiguous. CDR3 length: 14 amino acids. Germline lookup yields CDR1 SGHAT and CDR2 FQNNGV. V lost 4 bases to trimming and J lost 15 bases, with 22 bases between them.

About this clonotype: The germline gene is not matched at one end of the junction; a read error may be the cause. The V call is TRBV12-3 or TRBV12-4, the J call TRBJ2-3, with 8 bases fitting TRBD1. The CDR3 sequence is 13 residues long. The CDR3, as DNA: TGCGCCAGCAGTCGGGACAGGACAAATACGCAGTTTTTT. Its translation: CASSRDRTNTQFF.